This T cell receptor beta chain was captured by sequencing in a study of CD4 T cells in relation to SARS-CoV-2 and coronaviruses. About the research overall: No peptide or an HIV-1 Nef peptide pool served as negative control. Whole-study findings and limits: Pre-pandemic and post-infection samples never came from the same donor. This crossreactivity analysis covered spike protein alone, no other viral proteins.

This clone was detected a few times. The antigen is not known. Before the COVID-19 pandemic, during about 2010-2018, CD4+ T cells were taken from unexposed donors. The cells were cultured for around ten days before CD4+ T cells were isolated. TCRdb's table, derived via immunoSEQ multiplex PCR, lists solely in-frame clones and lacks some. This table has under 25,000 clones, around 80% appearing once. This CDR3 has 15 residues. Looked up from germline, CDR1 is ENHRY and CDR2 is SYGVKD. The V end lost 0 bases, the J end lost 4 bases, and 12 bases lay between the germline ends. The sequence was collected from a human donor in good health. The J gene is TRBJ1-1, the V gene TRBV10-3; D might be TRBD1 (5 bases). The specimen sequenced was CD4+ T cells from PBMCs, cultured in vitro. CDR3 loop: CAISESRAGITEAFF. CDR3 coding DNA: TGTGCCATCAGTGAGTCTAGGGCAGGGATCACTGAAGCTTTCTTT.